This T cell receptor (beta chain) was captured in a study of T cells after yellow fever vaccination. This clonotype was observed many times. One end of the junction fails to match germline, which may point to a read error. Each CDR3 protein is one row after TCRdb ran MiXCR on the 5' RACE reads. Seen here are about 630,000 distinct CDR3 sequences, approximately 13% observed once, and the top ten hold about 15%. This TCR came from a man aged 30-40 years who received the YFV17D yellow fever vaccine. Material: PBMCs, obtained on the day of the yellow fever booster vaccination.

CDR3 residues: CSARGRDRSLF. The CDR3 DNA is TGCAGTGCTAGAGGGCGGGACAGGTCACTCTTC. The genes are TRBV20-1 and TRBJ2-1; the match to TRBD1 covers 8 bases. Germline V gives CDR1 DFQATT, CDR2 SNEGSKA (reference sequence). This CDR3 region has 11 residues.